Listed below are T cell receptor beta chains from one sample, sequenced in a study of cytomegalovirus exposure and HLA in healthy donors. The data were produced by immunoSEQ multiplex PCR, yet TCRdb's version contains in-frame clones alone and is incomplete. The table lists under 200,000 clones, 70% to 85% of them singletons. The source material was PBMCs. These TCRs come from a man aged 40-50 years in good health and CMV-seronegative. CDR3s include the opening cysteine and the closing phenylalanine or tryptophan. The D gene is left open where the match is weak. Not all rows give a size; the values are once, few, many and, for expanded clones, a class.

CDR3 length	D gene	V gene	clone size	J gene	CDR3 DNA	CDR3 protein
17	TRBD2	TRBV9	-	TRBJ2-2	TGTGCCAGCAGCGCTCGGACTAGCGGGAGGGCCTCCGGGGAGCTGTTTTTT	CASSARTSGRASGELFF
16	-	TRBV19	-	TRBJ2-7	TGTGCCAGTAGTGCTGCGGGGCAGGCGGGATCCTACGAGCAGTACTTC	CASSAAGQAGSYEQYF
17	TRBD2	TRBV11-2	once	TRBJ2-2	TGTGCCAGCAGCTTAGTGGGAGGACTAGCTTGGCCCGGGGAGCTGTTTTTT	CASSLVGGLAWPGELFF
16	TRBD2	TRBV6-6	few	TRBJ2-2	TGTGCCAGCACTAAAACGACTAGCGGGAGACCCGGGGAGCTGTTTTTT	CASTKTTSGRPGELFF
15	-	TRBV11-3	-	TRBJ2-7	TGTGCCAGCAGCTTAGCAGCCGCGGGAAATCACGAGCAGTACTTC	CASSLAAAGNHEQYF
16	TRBD1	TRBV19	-	TRBJ2-7	TGTGCCAGTAGTGTAGGGGGACAGGTTCCCCCCTACGAGCAGTACTTC	CASSVGGQVPPYEQYF
12	-	TRBV11-2	-	TRBJ2-7	TGTGCCAGCAGCTTAGGGGGAGCCGAGCAGTACTTC	CASSLGGAEQYF
17	TRBD2	TRBV5-4	-	TRBJ2-5	TGTGCCAGCAGGAACGACCCCAGGGGCGGGAGGGGAGAGACCCAGTACTTC	CASRNDPRGGRGETQYF
15	TRBD2	TRBV6-5	-	TRBJ2-3	TGTGCCAGCAGTGCCGCGGGAGGGGTCACAGATACGCAGTATTTT	CASSAAGGVTDTQYF
15	-	TRBV6-5	few	TRBJ1-2	TGTGCCAGCAGTTACAGGGCGGCGAGGGACTATGGCTACACCTTC	CASSYRAARDYGYTF
16	-	TRBV11-1	few	TRBJ2-7	TGTGCCAGCAGCTTAGTGGCCCAGCGGGTCTCCTACGAGCAGTACTTC	CASSLVAQRVSYEQYF